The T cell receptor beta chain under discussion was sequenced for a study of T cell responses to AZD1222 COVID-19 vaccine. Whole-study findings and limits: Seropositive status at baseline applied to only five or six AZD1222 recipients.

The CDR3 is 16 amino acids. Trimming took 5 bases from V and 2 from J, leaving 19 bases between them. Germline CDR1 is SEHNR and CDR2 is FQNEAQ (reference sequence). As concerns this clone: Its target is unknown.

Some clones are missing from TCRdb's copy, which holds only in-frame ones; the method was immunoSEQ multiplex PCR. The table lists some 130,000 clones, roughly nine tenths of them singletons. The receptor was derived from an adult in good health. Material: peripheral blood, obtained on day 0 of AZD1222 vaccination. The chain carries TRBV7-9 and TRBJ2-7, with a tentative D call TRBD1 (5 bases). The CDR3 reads CASSRTWGLGAYEQYF. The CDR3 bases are TGTGCCAGCAGCCGCACGTGGGGTTTAGGGGCCTACGAGCAGTACTTC.